The 10 T cell receptor beta chains reported below all come from one sample, sequenced in a study of long-term antiretroviral therapy in people with HIV. Version v3.0 of the immunoSEQ assay was performed at survey level. Libraries were prepared by immunoSEQ multiplex PCR; TCRdb keeps only in-frame clonotypes and omits some of them. Seen here are 30,000 to 50,000 clones, 85% observed once, and the top ten hold under 7%. Sequenced here: unsorted PBMCs, sampled 3.1 years after starting antiretroviral therapy. All receptors derive from a woman between 50 and 59 years old with HIV.

By share of the sample, this clone is medium-sized. The rearrangement links TRBV9 to TRBJ2-2; 7 bases map to TRBD1. After removal of 5 bases from V and 7 bases from J, the junction contained 2 bases not matched to a gene. Germline CDR1 is SGDLS and CDR2 is YYNGEE. There are 12 residues in the CDR3. The CDR3, as DNA: TGTGCCAGCAGGACAGGGAACGGGGAGCTGTTTTTT. Translated, it gives CASRTGNGELFF.

The chain combines TRBV27 with TRBJ2-7; D is possibly TRBD1 or TRBD2 (5 bases each). CDR1 and CDR2 from the germline V gene are MNHEY and SMNVEV (reference sequence). This CDR3 region has 15 residues. V dropped 5 bases and J dropped 3 bases, with 17 bases sitting between them. The CDR3 coding sequence is TGTGCCAGCAGTACAGGAGGCGGACGAATCTACGAGCAGTACTTC. This codes for CASSTGGGRIYEQYF.

This chain uses TRBV7-9 with TRBJ1-1; D call uncertain. Trimming took 3 bases from V and 4 from J, leaving 6 bases between them. The germline CDR1 and CDR2 sequences are SEHNR and FQNEAQ (reference sequence). This CDR3 comprises 12 residues. This chain's CDR3 is CASSFGVTEAFF. CDR3 bases: TGTGCCAGCAGCTTTGGGGTCACTGAAGCTTTCTTT.

The CDR3: CASSLNGGAQEQYF. The CDR3 bases are TGCGCCAGCAGCTTGAACGGGGGGGCTCAGGAGCAGTACTTC. The chain employs TRBV5-1 and TRBJ2-7, with 8 bases that match TRBD2. This CDR3 is 14 amino acids long. The trim removed 1 base at V and 7 bases at J, leaving 7 bases unmatched. Germline V CDR1 and CDR2: SGHRS, YFSETQ.

The rearrangement uses TRBV10-3 and TRBJ1-1, with 7 bases lining up with TRBD1. J lost 4 bases, V lost 6 bases, and 11 bases had no gene match. In germline, CDR1 is ENHRY, CDR2 SYGVKD. The CDR3 loop spans 15 amino acids. The CDR3 nucleotides read TGTGCCATCAGGCCCCAGGGGGAGGGAGTCACTGAAGCTTTCTTT. It yields the protein CAIRPQGEGVTEAFF.

V is TRBV29-1 and J is TRBJ1-1; the D is unclear. V gave up 4 bases and J gave up 3 bases, with 9 bases separating them. Per germline, CDR1 SQVTM and CDR2 ANQGSEA. This CDR3 has 12 residues. CDR3 in amino acids: CSVGEWDTEAFF. The CDR3 DNA reads as TGCAGCGTTGGGGAATGGGACACTGAAGCTTTCTTT.

The chain combines TRBV18 with TRBJ1-3, with a possible D match to TRBD1 (6 bases). This CDR3 has 16 residues. V lost 2 bases to trimming and J lost 4 bases, with 15 bases between them. CDR1 KGHSH and CDR2 LQKENI come from the germline V gene. CDR3 protein: CASSPTNRANGNTIYF. The CDR3 nucleotides are TGTGCCAGCTCACCAACGAACAGGGCCAACGGAAACACCATATATTTT.

The rearrangement joins TRBV21-1 to TRBJ1-2. TRBV21-1 is a listed pseudogene. This CDR3 has 13 amino acids. Written as DNA, the CDR3 is TGTGCCGGCACGGGGGCGGTTAACTATGGCTACACCTTC. Protein sequence: CAGTGAVNYGYTF.

This rearrangement joins TRBV4-3 to TRBJ1-5, with 9 nucleotides matching TRBD1. There are 16 residues in the CDR3. The V segment lost 2 bases and the J segment 6 bases; nucleotides outside the gene matches: 8. Germline V CDR1 and CDR2: LGHNA, YSLEER. The DNA of the CDR3 is TGCGCCAGCAGCCAATCCCCGGGACAGGGATTTCAGCCCCAGCATTTT. It is translated as CASSQSPGQGFQPQHF.

The chain is built from TRBV9 and TRBJ1-2; TRBD1 is a possible D gene (6 bases). This CDR3 region has 15 residues. Trimming removed 0 bases from V and 1 base from J, with 10 bases in between. Germline V CDR1 and CDR2: SGDLS, YYNGEE. This CDR3 is CASSVGQALNYGYTF. The CDR3 DNA reads as TGTGCCAGCAGCGTAGGACAGGCCCTTAACTATGGCTACACCTTC.